These 20 T cell receptor beta chains came from one sample sequenced in a study of OX40 agonist ivuxolimab in advanced cancers. The data were produced by immunoSEQ multiplex PCR, yet TCRdb's version contains in-frame clones alone and is incomplete. This table holds approximately 60,000 clones, just under 85% found once. The specimen was CD4+ or CD8+ T cells sorted from blood, collected in a trial of the OX40 agonist ivuxolimab. These receptors all come from an adult with an advanced solid tumor such as melanoma, head and neck, liver or kidney cancer.

The chain links TRBV29-1 to TRBJ2-1; D may be TRBD1 or TRBD2 (5 bases each). Trimming took 4 bases from V and 5 from J, leaving 15 bases between them. This CDR3 is 14 amino acids long. The V gene's germline CDR1 is SQVTM and CDR2 ANQGSEA. CDR3 amino acids: CSVALRLGHNEQFF. The CDR3 DNA sequence: TGCAGCGTTGCTCTTAGGTTGGGACACAATGAGCAGTTCTTC.

The gene calls are TRBV7-9 and TRBJ2-3, with 10 bases aligning to TRBD1. The trim removed 5 bases at V and 3 bases at J, leaving 2 bases unmatched. Germline V gene sequence: CDR1 SEHNR, CDR2 FQNEAQ (reference sequence). This CDR3 has 14 residues. CDR3 bases: TGTGCCAGCAGCCTGGGACAGGGGACAGATACGCAGTATTTT. It specifies CASSLGQGTDTQYF.

The chain uses TRBV19 and TRBJ2-4; D not certain. Germline lookup yields CDR1 LNHDA and CDR2 SQIVND (reference sequence). This CDR3 spans 15 amino acids. The V end was cut by 5 bases, the J end by 0 bases, with 11 bases between. The CDR3 sequence: CASSRTEVAKNIQYF. CDR3 in DNA: TGTGCCAGTAGTCGCACAGAAGTAGCCAAAAACATTCAGTACTTC.

V is TRBV2 and J is TRBJ2-1; 7 nucleotides align to TRBD1. The V gene's germline CDR1 is SNHLY and CDR2 FYNNEI. The V segment lost 6 bases and the J segment 8 bases; nucleotides outside the gene matches: 4. The CDR3 length is 12 residues. The CDR3 spells CASSKQGYEQFF. The CDR3 region has the DNA TGTGCCAGCAGCAAACAGGGGTATGAGCAGTTCTTC.

The J gene is TRBJ1-6, the V gene TRBV7-9; TRBD1 matches 9 bases. Germline assignment: CDR1 SEHNR and CDR2 FQNEAQ (reference sequence). This CDR3 contains 14 residues. The V and J ends lost 2 bases and 13 bases, in that order; junction bases with no gene match: 6. The CDR3 coding sequence is TGTGCCAGCAGCTTACCGGGACAGGGTGCCCCCCTCCACTTT. Protein: CASSLPGQGAPLHF.

This chain uses TRBV7-9 with TRBJ1-4; TRBD1 might be the D (6 bases). CDR1 and CDR2 (germline): SEHNR, FQNEAQ (reference sequence). Trimming left V 8 bases short and J 8 bases short, with 15 bases between. The CDR3 has 13 residues. CDR3 sequence (DNA): TGTGCCAGCGGTAGGGGGGAAATCGAAAAACTGTTTTTT. Amino acid sequence: CASGRGEIEKLFF.

This clone was detected a few times. The chain couples TRBV29-1 to TRBJ2-7, with D perhaps assigned TRBD1 or TRBD2 (6 bases each). The V end was cut by 7 bases, the J end by 4 bases, with 14 bases between. The CDR3 consists of 12 residues. Looked up from germline, CDR1 is SQVTM and CDR2 is ANQGSEA. Here the CDR3 reads CSAFEGGYEQYF. The DNA of the CDR3 is TGCAGCGCCTTCGAGGGGGGATACGAGCAGTACTTC.

V is TRBV2 and J is TRBJ2-2, with unresolved D. CDR1 SNHLY and CDR2 FYNNEI come from the germline V gene. The CDR3 extends over 17 amino acids. With 2 bases removed from V and 3 bases from J, the gap between germline ends came to 16 bases. The CDR3: CASSESPPGRDTGELFF. As DNA, the CDR3 is TGTGCCAGCAGTGAATCCCCGCCAGGCCGGGACACCGGGGAGCTGTTTTTT.

The V call is TRBV6-6, the J call TRBJ2-7, with D possibly TRBD2 on 6 matching bases. Trimming took off 4 bases at V and 3 bases at J, with 13 bases between the two ends. This CDR3 has 14 amino acids. Germline V gene sequence: CDR1 MNHNY, CDR2 SVGAGI (reference sequence). The CDR3 DNA is TGTGCCAGCAGTTCCCCGGGAGCAGACTACGAGCAGTACTTC. Translated: CASSSPGADYEQYF.

J is TRBJ1-1 and V is TRBV18, with a tentative D call TRBD1 (6 bases). V lost 3 bases to trimming and J lost 1 base, with 9 bases between them. Germline V gene lookup returns CDR1 KGHSH and CDR2 LQKENI. The CDR3 is 14 amino acids. Here the CDR3 DNA reads TGTGCCAGCTCACCCTCGGACAGGAACACTGAAGCTTTCTTT. Translation: CASSPSDRNTEAFF. The full variable domain, completed using reference TRBV18 and TRBJ1-1, is NAGVMQNPRHLVRRRGQEARLRCSPMKGHSHVYWYRQLPEEGLKFMVYLQKENIIDESGMPKERFSAEFPKEGPSILRIQQVVRGDSAAYFCASSPSDRNTEAFFGQGTRLTVV.

This rearrangement joins TRBV4-3 to TRBJ2-2; no firm D call. The CDR3 consists of 14 residues. Germline V CDR1 and CDR2: LGHNA, YSLEER. Trimming removed 4 bases from V and 0 bases from J, with 6 bases in between. The CDR3 DNA sequence: TGCGCCAGCAGCCCGGTGGCGAACACCGGGGAGCTGTTTTTT. It yields the protein CASSPVANTGELFF.

A single count supports this clone. The chain joins TRBV7-3 to TRBJ1-2; 10 nucleotides match TRBD1. Germline V gives CDR1 SGHTA, CDR2 FQGTGA. CDR3 length: 15 residues. V trimming: 2 bases; J trimming: 3 bases; junction bases outside the gene matches: 3. CDR3 nucleotides: TGTGCCAGCAGCTTATGGGACAGGGGTGACTATGGCTACACCTTC. This encodes CASSLWDRGDYGYTF.

This CDR3 is CASSPPGSENEKLFF. CDR3 nucleotide sequence: TGTGCCAGCAGCCCTCCGGGCAGCGAGAATGAAAAACTGTTTTTT. V and J are TRBV7-2 and TRBJ1-4; D uncertain. The CDR3 consists of 15 residues. From germline, CDR1 is SGHTA and CDR2 FQGNSA. V was shortened by 5 bases and J by 5 bases, with 15 bases between the two germline ends.

The chain links TRBV7-2 to TRBJ2-3; tentatively, D is TRBD2 (5 bases). Trimming shortened V by 1 base and J by 6 bases, and 8 bases separated the two germline ends. This CDR3 is built from 13 residues. Germline V CDR1 and CDR2: SGHTA, FQGNSA. In DNA, the CDR3 is TGTGCCAGCAGCTTAGGTCCGGGGGATACGCAGTATTTT. It encodes CASSLGPGDTQYF.

The V and J genes are TRBV5-1 and TRBJ1-3; D is possibly TRBD1 (6 bases). The CDR3 is 15 amino acids. Trimming stripped 4 bases from V and 0 bases from J, with 11 bases between. Germline values: CDR1 SGHRS, CDR2 YFSETQ. Here the CDR3 reads CASSVIGGSGNTIYF. CDR3 coding DNA: TGCGCCAGCAGCGTGATAGGGGGCTCTGGAAACACCATATATTTT.

V is TRBV30 and J is TRBJ2-7, with TRBD2 as a possible D gene (5 bases). V was shortened by 2 bases and J by 0 bases, with 14 bases between the two germline ends. Germline values: CDR1 GTSNPN, CDR2 SVGIG (reference sequence). The CDR3 spans 15 residues. The DNA for the CDR3 is TGTGCCTGGAGTCCCCTCGGACTGAGCTCCTACGAGCAGTACTTC. It codes for CAWSPLGLSSYEQYF.

The chain employs TRBV7-9 and TRBJ2-3, with TRBD2 identical over 9 bases. CDR3 length equals 14 residues. Germline loops: CDR1 SEHNR, CDR2 FQNEAQ (reference sequence). CDR3: CASSQRGVPDTQYF. As DNA, the CDR3 is TGTGCTTCGAGTCAGCGGGGGGTACCAGATACGCAGTATTTT.

The J gene is TRBJ1-3, the V gene TRBV28; no clear D gene. The CDR3 runs 17 residues. The V and J ends lost 5 bases and 0 bases respectively, with 17 bases between them. CDR1 MDHEN and CDR2 SYDVKM come from the germline V gene. Here the CDR3 DNA reads TGTGCCAGCAGTCCACCCCCTCGGGTGCGCTCTGGAAACACCATATATTTT. It codes for CASSPPPRVRSGNTIYF.

The chain links TRBV11-1 to TRBJ1-1, with unresolved D. Germline CDR1 is SGHAT and CDR2 is FQDESV (reference sequence). CDR3 size: 15 residues. V was cut by 5 bases and J by 4 bases, with 17 bases left in between. The CDR3, as DNA: TGTGCCAGCAGCGAAGCGAGAGGCCGAGGCACTGAAGCTTTCTTT. This sequence encodes CASSEARGRGTEAFF.

The V gene is TRBV5-4, the J gene TRBJ2-3; D is uncertain. The length of the CDR3 is 14 residues. V was pared by 0 bases and J by 3 bases, with 8 bases between. CDR1 and CDR2 (germline): SGHNT, YYREEE (reference sequence). As DNA, the CDR3 is TGTGCCAGCAGCTTGGCCCGAGATACAGATACGCAGTATTTT. It translates to CASSLARDTDTQYF.